The clone carrying this T cell receptor (beta chain) was recorded many times. What it binds is not known. J was trimmed by 2 bases and V by 3 bases; bases with no gene match: 16. This CDR3 comprises 17 residues. Germline CDR1 is SQVTM and CDR2 is ANQGSEA. The entry originates in a study of T-cell reconstitution after alpha-beta-depleted transplantation in children. Study results and limitations: The origin of alpha-beta T cells about two months after transplant was reportedly several hundred expanded graft clones. Once a year had passed after transplant, T-cell counts and diversity came mostly from newly produced T cells.

The TCRbeta library incorporated unique molecular identifiers. TCRdb reprocessed the PCR reads via MiXCR and lists one record per CDR3 protein. The table includes approximately 300,000 distinct CDR3 sequences, around 10% detected once. This sequence originates from a male patient aged 2 to 9 who had a stem cell transplant for chronic granulomatous disease, so the T cells may come from the graft donor. The sequenced sample was peripheral blood, obtained 180 days after TCRalphabeta/CD19-depleted stem cell transplant. V and J are TRBV29-1 and TRBJ2-7; 7 nucleotides match TRBD1. DNA for the CDR3: TGCAGCGTTGAGCCCACCGGGGACAGAAGTAAGACCTACGAGCAGTACTTC. Amino acids: CSVEPTGDRSKTYEQYF.